These 17 T cell receptor beta chains originate from one sample sequenced in a study of early T cells in non-severe SARS-CoV-2 infection (dated by TCRdb to the early 2020s). Libraries were built with 5' RACE. Sequencing used a NextSeq 500. TCRdb redid the processing of the public reads, applying fastp at Q25 and MiXCR, and retained in-frame beta chains. Each CDR3 protein gets just one entry, which takes the most common genes and DNA from the rows behind it. Here the sample has approximately 100,000 distinct CDR3 sequences; approximately 10% occur a single time. The ten largest clones take up 4% to 5.5% of the sample. The sequenced sample was whole blood. The receptors stem from an adult who was a healthcare worker with PCR-confirmed SARS-CoV-2 infection or an uninfected control (not recorded which).

The gene calls are TRBV7-9 and TRBJ2-7; 8 bases agree with TRBD1. There are 15 residues in the CDR3. Germline loops: CDR1 SEHNR, CDR2 FQNEAQ (reference sequence). Unmatched junction bases numbered 6, after V lost 5 bases and J lost 0 bases. This chain's CDR3 is CASSALDRGSYEQYF. The DNA of the CDR3 is TGTGCCAGCAGCGCCCTTGACAGGGGCTCCTACGAGCAGTACTTC.

The chain uses TRBV5-1 and TRBJ1-1, with a possible D match to TRBD1 (5 bases). The CDR3 extends over 16 amino acids. V dropped 0 bases and J dropped 0 bases, with 12 bases sitting between them. Germline CDR1 is SGHRS and CDR2 is YFSETQ. CDR3 nucleotide sequence: TGCGCCAGCAGCTTGGTAGGAGGGGAGATGAACACTGAAGCTTTCTTT. Amino acids: CASSLVGGEMNTEAFF.

The chain employs TRBV20-1 and TRBJ1-5, with D maybe TRBD1 (5 bases). V was shortened by 6 bases and J by 0 bases, with 24 bases between the two germline ends. Germline loops: CDR1 DFQATT, CDR2 SNEGSKA (reference sequence). The CDR3 runs to 18 residues. In DNA form, the CDR3 reads TGCAGTGCCAACCGGGACCGGGCCCATCCCAATAGCAATCAGCCCCAGCATTTT. This gives the protein CSANRDRAHPNSNQPQHF.

V gene TRBV12-3 or TRBV12-4 combines with J gene TRBJ1-3; D may be TRBD1 (6 bases). Trimming shortened V by 6 bases and J by 1 base, and 16 bases separated the two germline ends. This CDR3 has 16 residues. In DNA, the CDR3 is TGTGCCAGCAGACCCCCATTACAGGGTTCTGGAAACACCATATATTTT. Encoded protein: CASRPPLQGSGNTIYF.

This clonotype was seen repeatedly, ten times or more. The chain couples TRBV11-3 to TRBJ1-6; D perhaps matches TRBD1 (5 bases). From germline, CDR1 is SGHNT and CDR2 YENEEA. Trimming shortened V by 0 bases and J by 10 bases, and 13 bases separated the two germline ends. The CDR3 is 15 residues long. CDR3 coding DNA: TGTGCCAGCAGCTTAGAACCGGGGGTAGGATCACCCCTCCACTTT. Protein product: CASSLEPGVGSPLHF.

This clonotype came up many times. The CDR3 region is CASSPRGTGANSPLHF. The CDR3 bases are TGCGCCAGCAGCCCCAGGGGGACAGGGGCTAATTCACCCCTCCACTTT. The chain has TRBV5-1 and TRBJ1-6; TRBD1 aligns across 10 bases. Germline loops: CDR1 SGHRS, CDR2 YFSETQ. J was trimmed by 6 bases and V by 4 bases; bases with no gene match: 7. This CDR3 spans 16 amino acids.

This clonotype was seen only a few times. CDR3 DNA sequence: TGTGCCAGCAGCTCCACCGCCCGGGGGACCACAGATACGCAGTATTTT. Protein product: CASSSTARGTTDTQYF. The V gene is TRBV9, the J gene TRBJ2-3, with D tentatively TRBD2 (6 bases). V dropped 4 bases and J dropped 2 bases, with 17 bases sitting between them. This CDR3 region has 16 residues. Germline values: CDR1 SGDLS, CDR2 YYNGEE.

The chain links TRBV7-3 to TRBJ2-1, with D tentatively TRBD2 (6 bases). With 5 bases removed from V and 7 bases from J, the gap between germline ends came to 18 bases. The CDR3 is 15 amino acids. From germline, CDR1 is SGHTA and CDR2 FQGTGA. The CDR3: CASSPLGGSGNEQFF. In DNA form, the CDR3 reads TGTGCCAGCAGCCCCCTAGGAGGGAGCGGGAATGAGCAGTTCTTC. The full variable domain, its missing parts supplied by reference TRBV7-3 and TRBJ2-1, is GAGVSQTPSNKVTEKGKYVELRCDPISGHTALYWYRQSLGQGPEFLIYFQGTGAADDSGLPNDRFFAVRPEGSVSTLKIQRTERGDSAVYLCASSPLGGSGNEQFFGPGTRLTVL.

The V and J genes are TRBV20-1 and TRBJ2-7, with D tentatively TRBD1 (5 bases). There are 11 residues in the CDR3. V lost 5 bases to trimming and J lost 3 bases, with 8 bases between them. Per the germline V gene, CDR1 is DFQATT and CDR2 is SNEGSKA (reference sequence). The CDR3: CSAPQVYEQYF. The CDR3 DNA is TGCAGTGCTCCACAGGTCTACGAGCAGTACTTC.

This clonotype was counted many times. The J gene is TRBJ2-1, the V gene TRBV2; tentatively, D is TRBD2 (6 bases). V was trimmed by 10 bases and J by 1 base, leaving 14 bases between them. CDR1 is SNHLY, CDR2 FYNNEI, per germline. The CDR3 length is 14 residues. CDR3 protein: CATQRVLSYNEQFF. The DNA for the CDR3 is TGTGCCACCCAGCGGGTATTATCCTACAATGAGCAGTTCTTC. Drawing the rest from reference TRBV2 and TRBJ2-1, the complete variable domain is EPEVTQTPSHQVTQMGQEVILRCVPISNHLYFYWYRQILGQKVEFLVSFYNNEISEKSEIFDDQFSVERPDGSNFTLKIRSTKLEDSAMYFCATQRVLSYNEQFFGPGTRLTVL.

This clonotype has a count of ten or more. The V call is TRBV4-2, the J call TRBJ2-3; 13 bases map to TRBD2. The germline V gene has CDR1 LGHNA and CDR2 YNFKEQ. J gave up 7 bases and V 2 bases, and 12 bases lay outside the gene matches. The CDR3 is 18 amino acids. Here the CDR3 DNA reads TGTGCCAGCAGCCAAATACTAGCGGGAGGGCTAGGTAAAAATACGCAGTATTTT. This codes for CASSQILAGGLGKNTQYF.

This clonotype appeared many times. V usage is TRBV7-6 and J usage is TRBJ1-2, with a possible D match to TRBD1 (6 bases). The ends were cut back, 4 bases at V and 8 bases at J, with 26 bases in the middle. The V gene's germline CDR1 is SGHVS and CDR2 FNYEAQ. This CDR3 spans 17 amino acids. The CDR3 region has the DNA TGTGCCAGCAGCTCCGGACAGACCGCGCCCTTCTGGAACGGCTACACCTTC. Amino acid sequence: CASSSGQTAPFWNGYTF. Using reference TRBV7-6 and TRBJ1-2 for the parts outside the CDR3, the full variable domain is GAGVSQSPRYKVTKRGQDVALRCDPISGHVSLYWYRQALGQGPEFLTYFNYEAQQDKSGLPNDRFSAERPEGSISTLTIQRTEQRDSAMYRCASSSGQTAPFWNGYTFGSGTRLTVV.

The V and J genes are TRBV27 and TRBJ2-1; TRBD2 matches at 9 bases. Germline values: CDR1 MNHEY, CDR2 SMNVEV (reference sequence). This CDR3 contains 17 residues. Unmatched junction bases numbered 10, after V lost 3 bases and J lost 4 bases. CDR3 amino acids: CASSFRTLAGEYNEQFF. CDR3 nucleotides: TGTGCCAGCAGTTTCCGTACCTTAGCGGGGGAGTACAATGAGCAGTTCTTC.

Many counts were recorded for this clonotype. The rearrangement links TRBV29-1 to TRBJ1-2, with D possibly TRBD1 on 5 matching bases. The CDR3 spans 13 residues. CDR1 is SQVTM, CDR2 ANQGSEA, per germline. The V gene lost 7 bases and the J gene lost 2 bases, with 14 bases spanning the gap. CDR3 loop: CSGLETANYGYTF. DNA of the CDR3: TGCAGCGGTCTCGAGACAGCAAACTATGGCTACACCTTC. The full variable domain, rest sourced from reference TRBV29-1 and TRBJ1-2, is SAVISQKPSRDICQRGTSLTIQCQVDSQVTMMFWYRQQPGQSLTLIATANQGSEATYESGFVIDKFPISRPNLTFSTLTVSNMSPEDSSIYLCSGLETANYGYTFGSGTRLTVV.

This clonotype was recorded a few times. V and J are TRBV4-1 and TRBJ2-1; D remains unclear. This CDR3 has 13 residues. The V gene lost 0 bases and the J gene lost 6 bases, with 6 bases spanning the gap. Germline V lookup: CDR1 MGHRA, CDR2 YSYEKL. The CDR3: CASSQDRVNEQFF. The CDR3 DNA reads TGCGCCAGCAGCCAAGATCGGGTCAATGAGCAGTTCTTC.

As concerns this clonotype: A much bigger clone sits one base away, suggesting this may be a read error. V and J are TRBV2 and TRBJ2-7, with D hard to call. The germline CDR1 and CDR2 sequences are SNHLY and FYNNEI. The length of the CDR3 is 12 residues. DNA for the CDR3: TGTGTCAGCAGTGGATCGGTTGGCGAGCAGTACTTC. Its protein is CVSSGSVGEQYF.

This clonotype was seen at least ten times. The rearrangement uses TRBV29-1 and TRBJ2-1; 8 nucleotides agree with TRBD2. J gave up 5 bases and V 6 bases, and 12 bases lay outside the gene matches. CDR3 size: 15 residues. The germline gives CDR1 SQVTM, CDR2 ANQGSEA. Here the CDR3 DNA reads TGCAGCGTGGGGGGGCTAGCGGGCTATAACAATGAGCAGTTCTTC. Encoded protein: CSVGGLAGYNNEQFF.